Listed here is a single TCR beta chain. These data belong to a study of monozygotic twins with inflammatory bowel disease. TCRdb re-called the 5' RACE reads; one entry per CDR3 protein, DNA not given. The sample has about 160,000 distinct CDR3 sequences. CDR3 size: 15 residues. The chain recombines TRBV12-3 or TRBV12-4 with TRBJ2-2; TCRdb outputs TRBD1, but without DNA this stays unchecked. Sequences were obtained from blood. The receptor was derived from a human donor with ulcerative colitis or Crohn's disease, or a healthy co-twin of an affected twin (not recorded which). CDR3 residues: CASSIRTGRGGELFF.